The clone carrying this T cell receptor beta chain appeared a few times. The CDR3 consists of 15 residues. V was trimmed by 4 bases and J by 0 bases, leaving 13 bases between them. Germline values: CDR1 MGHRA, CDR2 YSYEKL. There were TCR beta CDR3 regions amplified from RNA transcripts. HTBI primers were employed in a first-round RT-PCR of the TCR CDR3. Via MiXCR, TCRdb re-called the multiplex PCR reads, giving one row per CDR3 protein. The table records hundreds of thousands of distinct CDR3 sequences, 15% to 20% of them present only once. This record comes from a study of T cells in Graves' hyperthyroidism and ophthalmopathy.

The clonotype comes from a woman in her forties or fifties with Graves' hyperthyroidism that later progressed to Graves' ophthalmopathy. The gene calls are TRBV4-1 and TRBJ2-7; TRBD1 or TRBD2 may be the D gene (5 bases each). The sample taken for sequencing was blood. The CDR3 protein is CASSLTRDGSYEQYF. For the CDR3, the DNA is TGCGCCAGCAGCCTGACCCGGGACGGCTCCTACGAGCAGTACTTC.